Listed below are T cell receptor beta chains from one sample, sequenced in a study. TCRdb analysed the multiplex PCR reads with MiXCR anew, one entry per CDR3 protein. This sample yields 950 or so distinct CDR3 sequences, of which approximately 5.2% are seen a single time; approximately 35% belongs to the top ten. The specimen sequenced was tumor-infiltrating naive CD4+ T cells sorted from the breast tumor. These receptors all stem from a female donor with breast cancer. The CDR3 runs from the conserved cysteine through the conserved F or W. The D gene is left open where the match is weak. For some rows the clone size is stated as once, few or many, or as a class when expanded; others skip it.

d_gene,abundance,v_gene,j_gene,len,CDR3aa,CDR3nt
TRBD1,large,TRBV12-3/TRBV12-4,TRBJ1-2,14,CASSHMTGQRGYTF,TGTGCCAGCAGTCACATGACAGGGCAAAGGGGCTACACCTTC
TRBD1,few,TRBV12-3/TRBV12-4,TRBJ1-2,15,CASSLPGQLYGGYTF,TGTGCCAGCAGTCTCCCGGGACAGCTATATGGAGGCTACACCTTC
-,many,TRBV12-3/TRBV12-4,TRBJ1-2,12,CASSLQGRGYTF,TGTGCCAGCAGTTTACAGGGTCGCGGCTACACCTTC
-,-,TRBV12-3/TRBV12-4,TRBJ1-2,16,CASREIRIGGNYGYTF,TGTGCCAGCAGGGAGATCAGGATTGGCGGGAACTATGGCTACACCTTC
TRBD1,many,TRBV12-3/TRBV12-4,TRBJ1-2,15,CASSLVGQRNYGYTF,TGTGCCAGCAGTTTAGTGGGACAGCGAAACTATGGCTACACCTTC
-,few,TRBV12-3/TRBV12-4,TRBJ1-2,14,CASRFPERARGYTF,TGTGCCAGCAGGTTCCCTGAGAGGGCTCGAGGCTACACCTTC
-,large,TRBV12-3/TRBV12-4,TRBJ1-2,13,CAVKRWVNYGYTF,TGTGCCGTAAAGAGATGGGTGAACTATGGCTACACCTTC
-,large,TRBV12-3/TRBV12-4,TRBJ1-2,14,CASSGPQGRVGYTF,TGTGCCAGCAGTGGCCCACAGGGAAGGGTTGGCTACACCTTC
-,large,TRBV12-3/TRBV12-4,TRBJ1-2,14,CASRQRTASYGYTF,TGTGCCAGCAGACAACGGACAGCCAGCTATGGCTACACCTTC
-,few,TRBV12-3/TRBV12-4,TRBJ1-2,15,CASSLPGAENYGYTF,TGTGCCAGCAGTTTACCAGGGGCGGAAAACTATGGCTACACCTTC
TRBD1,-,TRBV12-3/TRBV12-4,TRBJ1-2,14,CASSPGTAFRGYTF,TGTGCCAGCAGTCCCGGGACAGCTTTTCGCGGCTACACCTTC